This T cell receptor beta chain derives from a study of blood T cell repertoires in COVID-19. As for the study in general: Both acute and convalescent COVID-19 samples were obtained from the United States, Italy and Spain. T cells, B-cell-depleted T cells, or PBMCs provided the cDNA or gDNA that served as material.

Source study methods: Quantification of nucleated cells was approximated via reference gene primer amplification. The protocol was immunoSEQ multiplex PCR, while the TCRdb copy is restricted to in-frame clones and leaves out a portion. The DNA was the basis for D and trimming; V, J and clone size are from that table. The sample holds some 13,000 clones; 84% are singletons and the top ten take roughly 32%. This clone has a single count. The material sequenced was peripheral blood. The clonotype comes from a man in his fifties with active COVID-19.

CDR3 protein: CASSREGVAGYGYTF. The CDR3 DNA reads TGTGCCAGCAGCCGAGAGGGGGTGGCGGGCTATGGCTACACCTTC. The genes are TRBV6-5 and TRBJ1-2; weak D call: TRBD1 (6 bases). The CDR3 extends over 15 amino acids. Germline values: CDR1 MNHEY, CDR2 SVGAGI. V lost 6 bases, J lost 4 bases, and 18 bases lay in between.